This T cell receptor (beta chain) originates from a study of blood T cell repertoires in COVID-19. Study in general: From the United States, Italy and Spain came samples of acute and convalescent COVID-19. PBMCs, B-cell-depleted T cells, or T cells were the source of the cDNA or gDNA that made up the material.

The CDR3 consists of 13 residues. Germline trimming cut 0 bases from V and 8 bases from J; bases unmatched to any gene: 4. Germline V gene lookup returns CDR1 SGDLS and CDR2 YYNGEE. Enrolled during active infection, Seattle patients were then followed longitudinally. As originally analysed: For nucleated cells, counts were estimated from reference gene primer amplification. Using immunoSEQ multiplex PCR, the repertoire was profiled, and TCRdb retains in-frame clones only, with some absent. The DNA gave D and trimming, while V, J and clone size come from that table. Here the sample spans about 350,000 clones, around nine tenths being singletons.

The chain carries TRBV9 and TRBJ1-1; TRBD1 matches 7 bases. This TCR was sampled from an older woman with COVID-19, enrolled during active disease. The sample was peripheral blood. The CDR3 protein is CASSVDRDREAFF. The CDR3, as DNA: TGTGCCAGCAGCGTAGATAGGGACAGAGAAGCTTTCTTT.